These 28 T cell receptor beta chains originate from one sample sequenced in a study of T cell changes during pregnancy in multiple sclerosis. Profiling relied on immunoSEQ multiplex PCR, and the TCRdb table lists in-frame clones only, not all of them. The sample has roughly 60,000 clones, about 91% seen once. Here the sequenced sample was CD4+ T cells from peripheral blood mononuclear cells, taken in the first trimester of pregnancy. The receptors originated from a female donor with multiple sclerosis, enrolled in a pregnancy study.

This rearrangement joins TRBV19 to TRBJ1-5; tentative D call: TRBD1 (5 bases). Trimming cost V 1 base and J 4 bases, with 11 bases left between them. There are 15 residues in the CDR3. CDR1 is LNHDA, CDR2 SQIVND, per germline (reference sequence). CDR3 in amino acids: CASSIGVQGNQPQHF. The CDR3 DNA reads TGTGCCAGTAGTATAGGGGTGCAGGGAAATCAGCCCCAGCATTTT.

V gene TRBV5-1 combines with J gene TRBJ2-1; tentatively, D is TRBD2 (5 bases). The germline CDR1 and CDR2 sequences are SGHRS and YFSETQ. The CDR3 has 15 amino acids. V was trimmed by 1 base and J by 6 bases, leaving 14 bases between them. The CDR3 reads CASSLNLASSNEQFF. CDR3 nucleotide sequence: TGCGCCAGCAGCTTGAACCTAGCTAGTAGCAATGAGCAGTTCTTC.

The chain uses TRBV29-1 and TRBJ2-5, with 14 bases aligning to TRBD2. The CDR3 covers 13 residues. After removal of 6 bases from V and 4 bases from J, the junction contained 1 base not matched to a gene. The germline CDR1 and CDR2 sequences are SQVTM and ANQGSEA. The chain's CDR3 is CSVTSGGGETQYF. The CDR3 bases are TGCAGCGTGACTAGCGGGGGGGGAGAGACCCAGTACTTC.

The chain couples TRBV16 to TRBJ1-1, with no clear D. The CDR3 is 13 amino acids. Germline assignment: CDR1 KGHSY and CDR2 FQNENV. V was pared by 4 bases and J by 5 bases, with 11 bases between. Here the CDR3 DNA reads TGTGCCAGCAGCCGCATCCTCGAGACTGAAGCTTTCTTT. This codes for CASSRILETEAFF.

This clone was seen only a few times. The gene calls are TRBV4-1 and TRBJ1-1; D unresolved. Trimming left V 3 bases short and J 4 bases short, with 3 bases between. The germline V gene has CDR1 MGHRA and CDR2 YSYEKL. The CDR3 covers 11 residues. The CDR3: CASSHITEAFF. The CDR3, as DNA: TGCGCCAGCAGCCATATCACTGAAGCTTTCTTT.

The chain carries TRBV25-1 and TRBJ2-6; TRBD2 is a possible D gene (5 bases). CDR3 size: 15 residues. Per germline, CDR1 MGHDK and CDR2 SYGVNS. Trimming left V 6 bases short and J 2 bases short, with 11 bases between. The CDR3 protein is CASSNAGTGANVLTF. CDR3 sequence (DNA): TGTGCCAGCAGCAACGCCGGGACTGGGGCCAACGTCCTGACTTTC.

The chain employs TRBV25-1 and TRBJ1-2, with a possible D match to TRBD1 (5 bases). V was shortened by 1 base and J by 4 bases, with 13 bases between the two germline ends. CDR1 MGHDK and CDR2 SYGVNS come from the germline V gene. The CDR3 has 15 residues. CDR3 DNA: TGTGCCAGCAGTGAATCGTCGGGGGTCGGCTATGGCTACACCTTC. Protein: CASSESSGVGYGYTF.

In this sample, this clone turned up a few times. The sample carries other DNA sequences with the same CDR3. This chain uses TRBV25-1 with TRBJ1-2, with 8 bases identical to TRBD1. The CDR3 sequence is 14 residues long. Germline values: CDR1 MGHDK, CDR2 SYGVNS. After removal of 4 bases from V and 2 bases from J, the junction contained 3 bases not matched to a gene. As DNA, the CDR3 is TGTGCCAGCAGTGGGACAGGGTACAACTATGGCTACACCTTC. The encoded protein is CASSGTGYNYGYTF.

The chain employs TRBV2 and TRBJ2-7, with 8 positions matching TRBD1. V dropped 7 bases and J dropped 3; count of bases not matched to a gene: 5. This CDR3 is built from 13 residues. The germline CDR1 and CDR2 sequences are SNHLY and FYNNEI. The CDR3 DNA is TGTGCCAGCAACAGAGACAGGGGCTACGAGCAGTACTTC. Its protein is CASNRDRGYEQYF.

The chain couples TRBV9 to TRBJ1-3; D unclear. The germline CDR1 and CDR2 sequences are SGDLS and YYNGEE. V was trimmed by 3 bases and J by 2 bases, leaving 9 bases between them. The CDR3 spans 14 residues. CDR3 DNA: TGTGCCAGCAGCGCCCTGTCCCCTGGAAACACCATATATTTT. This translates into CASSALSPGNTIYF.

This rearrangement joins TRBV7-6 to TRBJ1-2; D is ambiguous. CDR3 size: 13 residues. Germline V lookup: CDR1 SGHVS, CDR2 FNYEAQ. Trimming removed 1 base at V and 8 bases at J, with 11 bases between. This CDR3 is CASSLEGARGYTF. The CDR3 bases are TGTGCCAGCAGCTTAGAAGGAGCACGAGGCTACACCTTC.

The CDR3 here is CASPRGINQPQHF. Written as DNA, the CDR3 is TGTGCCAGCCCAAGGGGGATTAATCAGCCCCAGCATTTT. The chain carries TRBV21-1 and TRBJ1-5; TRBD1 is the table's D call, not checked against the DNA. TRBV21-1 constitutes a pseudogene. The CDR3 sequence is 13 residues long.

The chain employs TRBV7-3 and TRBJ2-1, with 9 nucleotides matching TRBD2. V gave up 5 bases and J gave up 3 bases; unmatched junction bases: 8. The CDR3 has 16 residues. Germline lookup yields CDR1 SGHTA and CDR2 FQGTGA. The CDR3 sequence: CASSLGVAGVYNEQFF. For the CDR3, the DNA is TGTGCCAGCAGCCTTGGGGTAGCGGGGGTCTACAATGAGCAGTTCTTC.

The V call is TRBV29-1, the J call TRBJ1-5; no firm D call. The germline V gene encodes CDR1 SQVTM and CDR2 ANQGSEA. Trimming took 6 bases from V and 8 from J, leaving 14 bases between them. CDR3 length: 12 amino acids. Written as DNA, the CDR3 is TGCAGCGTCCGATCGGGGATTGAGCCCCAGCATTTT. The encoded protein is CSVRSGIEPQHF.

This sequence joins TRBV5-1 and TRBJ2-1, with 7 bases lining up with TRBD2. V gave up 0 bases and J gave up 5 bases; unmatched junction bases: 2. The CDR3 extends over 14 amino acids. In germline, CDR1 is SGHRS, CDR2 YFSETQ. CDR3 in DNA: TGCGCCAGCAGCTTGGCGGGGGGAAACAATGAGCAGTTCTTC. Its translation: CASSLAGGNNEQFF.

The chain combines TRBV19 with TRBJ1-2, with TRBD1 matching 7 bases. Germline-derived CDR1 and CDR2 are LNHDA and SQIVND (reference sequence). This CDR3 spans 14 amino acids. Trimming at V came to 4 bases and at J to 2 bases, leaving 4 bases not matched to a gene. CDR3: CASSTRDRNYGYTF. CDR3 nucleotide sequence: TGTGCCAGTAGTACCCGGGACAGAAACTATGGCTACACCTTC.

V and J are TRBV7-6 and TRBJ2-3, with 8 bases fitting TRBD2. This CDR3 is built from 16 residues. V shed 5 bases, J shed 4 bases, and the junction held 11 bases outside the gene matches. Per germline, CDR1 SGHVS and CDR2 FNYEAQ. The CDR3 region has the DNA TGTGCCAGCAGCCCTTTAGCGGGGAGGGCGTCAGATACGCAGTATTTT. Encoded protein: CASSPLAGRASDTQYF.

This clone came up once. The rearrangement links TRBV30 to TRBJ1-3; D remains ambiguous. The CDR3 is 14 residues long. CDR1 and CDR2 (germline): GTSNPN, SVGIG (reference sequence). Trimming removed 8 bases from V and 2 bases from J, with 16 bases in between. CDR3: CATKRGIAGNTIYF. CDR3 coding DNA: TGTGCCACAAAACGGGGTATTGCTGGAAACACCATATATTTT.

This chain joins TRBV30 and TRBJ1-2, with a tentative D call TRBD1 (6 bases). Germline V CDR1 and CDR2: GTSNPN, SVGIG (reference sequence). There are 14 residues in the CDR3. V gave up 0 bases and J gave up 2 bases, with 10 bases separating them. The CDR3 DNA reads TGTGCCTGGAGTGTCCAGGGGCTGAACTATGGCTACACCTTC. This codes for CAWSVQGLNYGYTF.

This chain links TRBV7-2 with TRBJ2-5; the D gene is possibly TRBD1 (5 bases). CDR1 and CDR2 (germline): SGHTA, FQGNSA. This CDR3 has 15 residues. Trimming took off 4 bases at V and 4 bases at J, with 16 bases between the two ends. The CDR3 DNA reads TGTGCCAGCAGCTATGGTGGGGCCTGGGGAGAGACCCAGTACTTC. Translated: CASSYGGAWGETQYF.

The chain is built from TRBV30 and TRBJ2-7; the match to TRBD1 covers 7 bases. This CDR3 has 12 residues. Germline-derived CDR1 and CDR2 are GTSNPN and SVGIG (reference sequence). Germline trimming cut 2 bases from V and 7 bases from J; bases unmatched to any gene: 5. The CDR3 nucleotides read TGTGCCTGGAGTAAAAGGGGGCAAGAGCAGTACTTC. Its translation is CAWSKRGQEQYF.

The V and J genes are TRBV18 and TRBJ2-1, with TRBD2 identical over 11 bases. Germline trimming cut 3 bases from V and 6 bases from J; bases unmatched to any gene: 7. In germline, CDR1 is KGHSH, CDR2 LQKENI. This CDR3 region has 16 residues. The CDR3 sequence: CASSPKTSGVINEQFF. In nucleotides, the CDR3 is TGTGCCAGCTCACCTAAGACTAGCGGGGTAATCAATGAGCAGTTCTTC.

V gene TRBV4-1 combines with J gene TRBJ2-1; 8 bases match TRBD1. Germline CDR1 is MGHRA and CDR2 is YSYEKL. This CDR3 contains 17 residues. Trimming removed 0 bases from V and 0 bases from J; junction bases left unmatched: 4. In nucleotides, the CDR3 is TGCGCCAGCAGCCAAGATAAAACAGGGGGCTCCTACAATGAGCAGTTCTTC. Its protein is CASSQDKTGGSYNEQFF.

The V call is TRBV18, the J call TRBJ2-3, with 9 bases fitting TRBD2. The CDR3 is 16 residues long. After removal of 1 base from V and 1 base from J, the junction contained 3 bases not matched to a gene. Per germline, CDR1 KGHSH and CDR2 LQKENI. The CDR3 here is CASSPLSSGGTDTQYF. CDR3 nucleotides: TGTGCCAGCTCACCACTGTCTAGCGGGGGCACAGATACGCAGTATTTT.

This chain joins TRBV7-2 and TRBJ1-1; D unresolved. The CDR3 is 16 amino acids. V lost 1 base and J lost 4, with 16 bases in between. The germline CDR1 and CDR2 sequences are SGHTA and FQGNSA. CDR3 sequence reads: CASSLGEWAFGTEAFF. In DNA, the CDR3 is TGTGCCAGCAGCTTAGGGGAGTGGGCTTTCGGCACTGAAGCTTTCTTT.

The J gene is TRBJ2-7, the V gene TRBV6-1; unclear D gene. The CDR3 contains 12 residues. Per the germline V gene, CDR1 is MNHNS and CDR2 is SASEGT. Trimming shortened V by 3 bases and J by 5 bases, and 8 bases separated the two germline ends. For the CDR3, the DNA is TGTGCCAGCAGTGACTTGTGGCACGAGCAGTACTTC. Its protein product is CASSDLWHEQYF.

The chain links TRBV19 to TRBJ2-1, with 9 bases matching TRBD1. J was trimmed by 9 bases and V by 5 bases; bases with no gene match: 14. The CDR3 totals 16 residues. Germline-derived CDR1 and CDR2 are LNHDA and SQIVND (reference sequence). CDR3 residues: CASSVTHNRGLGEQFF. The DNA of the CDR3 is TGTGCCAGTAGTGTGACACACAACAGGGGGCTTGGTGAGCAGTTCTTC.

This chain connects TRBV7-6 to TRBJ2-3; TRBD2 matches at 8 bases. This CDR3 has 14 amino acids. The V gene's germline CDR1 is SGHVS and CDR2 FNYEAQ. Trimming at V came to 4 bases and at J to 4 bases, leaving 4 bases not matched to a gene. Here the CDR3 reads CASSSPGRADTQYF. The DNA of the CDR3 is TGTGCCAGCAGCTCACCCGGGAGGGCAGATACGCAGTATTTT.